This entry describes one T cell receptor beta chain. The entry originates in a study of blood T cell repertoires in COVID-19. The germline V gene encodes CDR1 LGHNA and CDR2 YNFKEQ. The CDR3 is 14 residues long. Trimming took 5 bases from V and 7 from J, leaving 15 bases between them. Recruited during active infection, patients (from Seattle) were subsequently followed longitudinally. Sequencing was performed with immunoSEQ multiplex PCR; in TCRdb, only in-frame clones are kept and a portion is missing. Of 300,000 to 400,000 clones in the sample, 87% were seen once. Sequencing used peripheral blood. This chain links TRBV4-2 with TRBJ2-1, with unresolved D. The clonotype originates from a woman aged 50 to 60 with COVID-19, enrolled during active disease. In DNA, the CDR3 is TGTGCCAGCAGCGAAGCATTTACTTTAAATGAGCAGTTCTTC. Protein sequence: CASSEAFTLNEQFF.